These T cell receptor beta chains were read from a single sample in a study of memory CD4+ T cells and cytomegalovirus serostatus. Here immunoSEQ multiplex PCR was the method, and the copy in TCRdb shows in-frame clones only, minus some. The data show tens of thousands of clones, around 74% seen once. The sequencing input was memory CD4+ T cells from blood. These receptors were collected from an adult in good health and CMV-seronegative. Some clones in this sample may be carry-over from other donors' samples. The CDR3 runs from the conserved cysteine through the conserved F or W. D genes are given only for firm matches. Where a row states a size, it is once, few, many or the class of an expanded clone; other rows omit it.

>NA|NA|14|TRBJ2-7|TRBV12-5
TGTGCTAGTGCCTTGGGACATGGGAAGGGCGAGCAGTACTTC
CASALGHGKGEQYF
>once|NA|14|TRBJ2-7|TRBV28
TGTGCCAGCAGTTCAGGCAGGTCGTACGTCGAGCAGTACTTC
CASSSGRSYVEQYF
>NA|NA|16|TRBJ1-2|TRBV11-3
TGTGCCAGCAGCTTAGGCGGTAGCAGAGAAGACTATGGCTACACCTTC
CASSLGGSREDYGYTF
>NA|TRBD2|11|TRBJ2-1|TRBV2
TGTGCCAGCAGTCTAGCGGATGAGCAGTTCTTC
CASSLADEQFF
>NA|NA|16|TRBJ2-2|TRBV19
TGTGCCAGTAGTCCCTGGACCAACGGAAACACCGGGGAGCTGTTTTTT
CASSPWTNGNTGELFF
>NA|NA|17|TRBJ2-2|TRBV7-8
TGTGCCAGCAGCTTAGGTTCGGCTAGGGCGAACACCGGGGAGCTGTTTTTT
CASSLGSARANTGELFF
>NA|TRBD1|13|TRBJ2-5|TRBV28
TGTGCCAGTTACAGGGGGCGGGTAGAGACCCAGTACTTC
CASYRGRVETQYF
>NA|NA|14|TRBJ2-2|TRBV15
TGTGCCACCAGGAGTCGGAGGGAGGCCGGGGAGCTGTTTTTT
CATRSRREAGELFF
>NA|NA|10|TRBJ2-7|TRBV27
TGTGCCAGCAGTTTTTGGAAGCAGTACTTC
CASSFWKQYF
>NA|NA|13|TRBJ1-1|TRBV19
TGTGCCAGTAGTTCACCAGGGGTATCCGAAGCTTTCTTT
CASSSPGVSEAFF
>NA|TRBD2|15|TRBJ2-2|TRBV19
TGTGCCAGTAATCAAGCGGGGGGGCCCCCCGGGGAGCTGTTTTTT
CASNQAGGPPGELFF
>NA|TRBD1|15|TRBJ2-7|TRBV2
TGTGCCAGCAGTGATTGGGACAGGGGCTCTTACGAGCAGTACTTC
CASSDWDRGSYEQYF
>NA|NA|16|TRBJ1-4|TRBV28
TGTGCCAGCAGTTTATATCGGGGGAGCTCTAATGAAAAACTGTTTTTT
CASSLYRGSSNEKLFF
>NA|NA|14|TRBJ1-1|TRBV27
TGTGCCAGCAGTTTAAAGGTGGGTTTAACTGAAGCTTTCTTT
CASSLKVGLTEAFF
>NA|TRBD2|17|TRBJ2-3|TRBV5-4
TGTGCCAGCAGCTCCCGGACCATGGGGGGGGATCAGACGCCGCAGTATTTT
CASSSRTMGGDQTPQYF
>NA|NA|21|TRBJ1-3|TRBV21-1
TGTGCCAGCAGCAAATTAGATAGCAGGACAGGGAACGGTAAAAGGGGAAACACCATATATTTT
CASSKLDSRTGNGKRGNTIYF
>NA|NA|11|TRBJ2-3|TRBV20-1
TGCAGTGCTAACCCCACAGATACGCAGTATTTT
CSANPTDTQYF
>few|NA|13|TRBJ1-3|TRBV29-1
TGCAGCGTCGCCGGAAATCCTGGAAACACCATATATTTT
CSVAGNPGNTIYF
>NA|NA|14|TRBJ2-7|TRBV5-1
TGCGCCAGCAGCTTGGGACAGACGTACTACGAGCAGTACTTC
CASSLGQTYYEQYF
>few|NA|16|TRBJ1-1|TRBV18
TGTGCCAGCTCACTAGCCACGCAGGGTGAGGGCACTGAAGCTTTCTTT
CASSLATQGEGTEAFF
>NA|NA|14|TRBJ2-1|TRBV29-1
TGCAGCGCCAGGGGCCCACTCACAATTAATGAGCAGTTCTTC
CSARGPLTINEQFF
>NA|NA|16|TRBJ2-7|TRBV5-5
TGTGCCAGCAGCTTCCAGCTACAGGGATTCGAACCTAAGCAGTACTTC
CASSFQLQGFEPKQYF
>NA|NA|17|TRBJ2-1|TRBV7-8
TGTGCCAGCAGCTCCCCTATAGGGGGGAGCTCCTACAATGAGCAGTTCTTC
CASSSPIGGSSYNEQFF
>NA|NA|16|TRBJ2-2|TRBV9
TGTGCCAGCAGCGCAGGCAGAGCATCGAACACCGGGGAGCTGTTTTTT
CASSAGRASNTGELFF
>NA|NA|15|TRBJ1-1|TRBV5-1
TGCGCCAGCAGCTTGGCCGGGACTGAAAACACTGAAGCTTTCTTT
CASSLAGTENTEAFF
>NA|TRBD2|17|TRBJ2-2|TRBV7-2
TGTGCCAGCAGCTTAGACGCGGCTAGCGGCCACACCGGGGAGCTGTTTTTT
CASSLDAASGHTGELFF
>NA|TRBD1|15|TRBJ1-2|TRBV5-1
TGCGCCAGCAGCATGACCGGGACAGGGGGACTAAGCTACACCTTC
CASSMTGTGGLSYTF
>NA|TRBD1|14|TRBJ2-5|TRBV5-5
TGTGCCAGCAGTGAACAGGGGATTGGAGAGACCCAGTACTTC
CASSEQGIGETQYF
>few|TRBD1|15|TRBJ1-1|TRBV6-5
TGTGCCAGCAGTCAAGAGGGGGCGGACACTGAAGTAGCTTTCTTT
CASSQEGADTEVAFF
>NA|TRBD1|14|TRBJ1-6|TRBV7-9
TGTGCCAGCAGGGCCGGGACAGAGATTTCACCCCTCCACTTT
CASRAGTEISPLHF
>few|NA|15|TRBJ1-4|TRBV19
TGTGCCAGTAGTACGGCGGGACGGGCCAATCAAAAACTGTTTTTT
CASSTAGRANQKLFF
>NA|TRBD1|17|TRBJ2-5|TRBV28
TGTGCCAGCAGTATAAACCGACCGGACAGGAGGCAAGAGACCCAGTACTTC
CASSINRPDRRQETQYF
>NA|NA|15|TRBJ1-2|TRBV7-2
TGTGCCAGCAGCTTAGGTTACGGGACTAACTATGGCTACACCTTC
CASSLGYGTNYGYTF
>NA|NA|14|TRBJ2-2|TRBV28
TGTGCCAGCTGGTATGGTGGCTACACCGGGGAGCTGTTTTTT
CASWYGGYTGELFF
>NA|TRBD2|15|TRBJ2-1|TRBV6-5
TGTGCCAGCAGTAGCCTGGGACTAGCGGCCAATGAGCAGTTCTTC
CASSSLGLAANEQFF
>once|NA|16|TRBJ2-3|TRBV7-6
TGTGCCAGCAGCCGGGGCGTGAGGGGGAGCACAGATACGCAGTATTTT
CASSRGVRGSTDTQYF
>NA|TRBD2|14|TRBJ2-5|TRBV5-4
TGTGCCAGCAGCCGCGCGGGGGGCCAAGAGACCCAGTACTTC
CASSRAGGQETQYF
>NA|TRBD2|14|TRBJ2-1|TRBV4-1
TGCGCCAGCAGCCGCCGGGGCTCAGCGGGGGAGCAGTTCTTC
CASSRRGSAGEQFF
>NA|NA|15|TRBJ1-1|TRBV9
TGTGCCAGCAGCGTAGCTACCCCAGTTAATTATGAAGCTTTCTTT
CASSVATPVNYEAFF
>NA|TRBD1|14|TRBJ1-4|TRBV9
TGTGCCAGCAGCGTAGCGACAGGGGGTGAAAAACTGTTTTTT
CASSVATGGEKLFF
>NA|NA|14|TRBJ1-6|TRBV6-5
TGTGCCAGCCGTCAGGGCCCGTATAATTCACCCCTCCACTTT
CASRQGPYNSPLHF
>few|TRBD1|15|TRBJ1-6|TRBV7-3
TGTGCCAGCAGCTTATCCGGGACAGTAAATTCACCCCTCCACTTT
CASSLSGTVNSPLHF
>NA|NA|11|TRBJ1-1|TRBV28
TGTGCCAGCAGTTTAGGCACTGAAGCTTTCTTT
CASSLGTEAFF
>NA|NA|17|TRBJ2-2|TRBV27
TGTGCCAGCAGTTCTCCGGGACTCCTTGAATACACCGGGGAGCTGTTTTTT
CASSSPGLLEYTGELFF
>NA|TRBD1|17|TRBJ1-5|TRBV2
TGTGCCAGCAGGCTTCCGACAGGGTCGGAGAGCAATCAGCCCCAGCATTTT
CASRLPTGSESNQPQHF